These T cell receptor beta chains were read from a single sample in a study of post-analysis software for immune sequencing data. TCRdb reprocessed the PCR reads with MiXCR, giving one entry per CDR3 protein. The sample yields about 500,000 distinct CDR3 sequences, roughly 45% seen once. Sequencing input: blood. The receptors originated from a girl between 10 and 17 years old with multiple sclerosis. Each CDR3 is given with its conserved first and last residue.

CDR3: CSVVRTTTYEQYF
V: TRBV29-1
J: TRBJ2-7

CDR3: CSAPRAGGPDEQFF
V: TRBV20-1
J: TRBJ2-1

CDR3: CSAPRGAAENIQYF
V: TRBV20-1
J: TRBJ2-4

CDR3: CAISEFVGGTEAFF
V: TRBV10-3
J: TRBJ1-1

CDR3: CSAKRAGGRTGELFF
V: TRBV20-1
J: TRBJ2-2

CDR3: CSARETSGDTDMQYF
V: TRBV20-1
J: TRBJ2-3

CDR3: CASSYFRGQSGETQYF
V: TRBV6-5
J: TRBJ2-5

CDR3: CASSPTPGLEGYEQYF
V: TRBV5-1
J: TRBJ2-7

CDR3: CASRGPSYEQYF
V: TRBV5-1
J: TRBJ2-7

CDR3: CASSLATRGTSGQAYEQYF
V: TRBV12-3/TRBV12-4
J: TRBJ2-7

CDR3: CASSLLGTRDQPQHF
V: TRBV28
J: TRBJ1-5

CDR3: CATSDRTTGIGVNEQFF
V: TRBV24-1
J: TRBJ2-1

CDR3: CASSQGRTSGAYEQYF
V: TRBV4-1
J: TRBJ2-7

CDR3: CASSYRDRVGSGANVLTF
V: TRBV5-1
J: TRBJ2-6

CDR3: CASSLGLQETQYF
V: TRBV5-1
J: TRBJ2-5

CDR3: CASSYSPGRNTEAFF
V: TRBV6-5
J: TRBJ1-1

CDR3: CASLSGTEYNEQFF
V: TRBV5-1
J: TRBJ2-1

CDR3: CASSQDPASGITQETQYF
V: TRBV4-1
J: TRBJ2-5

CDR3: CASSFTTRYNEQFF
V: TRBV5-1
J: TRBJ2-1

CDR3: CSARDPSSVHSYEQYF
V: TRBV20-1
J: TRBJ2-7

CDR3: CASSTNRNGNEKLFF
V: TRBV5-1
J: TRBJ1-4

CDR3: CSAAAGHPRASYEQYF
V: TRBV20-1
J: TRBJ2-7

CDR3: CASNEGQAAAYEQYF
V: TRBV5-1
J: TRBJ2-7

CDR3: CASKQGETYNEQFF
V: TRBV6-2/TRBV6-3
J: TRBJ2-1

CDR3: CAGSLSADTQYF
V: TRBV12-3/TRBV12-4
J: TRBJ2-3

CDR3: CASSLAGQGFSPLHF
V: TRBV12-3/TRBV12-4
J: TRBJ1-6

CDR3: CSAQSPGSPQFF
V: TRBV20-1
J: TRBJ2-1

CDR3: CSARRVTTGEETQYF
V: TRBV20-1
J: TRBJ2-5

CDR3: CSARAATSTDTQYF
V: TRBV20-1
J: TRBJ2-3

CDR3: CASKDRGLYEQYF
V: TRBV6-5
J: TRBJ2-7

CDR3: CASSLGTPNTGELFF
V: TRBV7-3
J: TRBJ2-2

CDR3: CASSQTGTEKETQYF
V: TRBV4-2
J: TRBJ2-5

CDR3: CASSRGGESGSQPQHF
V: TRBV9
J: TRBJ1-5

CDR3: CASSPLDGSYEQFF
V: TRBV28
J: TRBJ2-1

CDR3: CASSEWGKGHYEQYF
V: TRBV2
J: TRBJ2-7

CDR3: CSAREGGSTDTQYF
V: TRBV20-1
J: TRBJ2-3

CDR3: CASSLAWRQETQYF
V: TRBV7-2
J: TRBJ2-5

CDR3: CASSPMGVDIQYF
V: TRBV7-9
J: TRBJ2-4

CDR3: CSARALSGSYNEQFF
V: TRBV20-1
J: TRBJ2-1

CDR3: CSATRPEGIGNQPQHF
V: TRBV20-1
J: TRBJ1-5

CDR3: CSATLAGVNNEQFF
V: TRBV20-1
J: TRBJ2-1

CDR3: CATKGQDRGYNEQFF
V: TRBV15
J: TRBJ2-1

CDR3: CASSSTGRPSYNEQFF
V: TRBV7-9
J: TRBJ2-1

CDR3: CAISEAESSYEQYF
V: TRBV10-3
J: TRBJ2-7

CDR3: CASSLTSAGGELFF
V: TRBV12-3/TRBV12-4
J: TRBJ2-2

CDR3: CASTKDRNYGYTF
V: TRBV7-2
J: TRBJ1-2

CDR3: CASSQGPGGYGEKLFF
V: TRBV4-2
J: TRBJ1-4

CDR3: CASRSPWTGDNQPQHF
V: TRBV6-1
J: TRBJ1-5

CDR3: CVSSLNSLNEQYF
V: TRBV7-3
J: .

CDR3: CASSLWEGNTGELFF
V: TRBV5-5
J: TRBJ2-2

CDR3: CASSLRTITTGANVLTF
V: TRBV11-2
J: TRBJ2-6

CDR3: CASSLMRERFEQYF
V: TRBV5-1
J: .

CDR3: CASSRADLHTGELFF
V: TRBV6-5
J: TRBJ2-2

CDR3: CASSLDWGSSQETQYF
V: TRBV5-6
J: TRBJ2-5

CDR3: CASSVGSSGNEQFF
V: TRBV9
J: TRBJ2-1